This TCR beta chain emerged from a study of cytomegalovirus exposure and HLA in healthy donors. Study summary: An earlier analysis found 110 million or so unique TCR beta sequences from approximately 190 million T cells.

Remarks on this clone: The target antigen is unknown.

In the PCR, 60 Vbeta and 13 Jbeta primers were used. TCRdb's table, derived via immunoSEQ multiplex PCR, lists solely in-frame clones and lacks some. The sample includes 100,000 to 150,000 clones, approximately 80% of them seen just once. V lost 4 bases to trimming and J lost 3 bases; unmatched junction nucleotides: 5. This CDR3 region has 16 residues. Study results and limitations: According to reports, the classifier identified cytomegalovirus status with high specificity and sensitivity. A list of 164 TCR beta chains associated with cytomegalovirus was given.

This clonotype was obtained from a man aged 30 to 39 in good health and CMV-seronegative. The sequenced material came from PBMCs. The rearrangement uses TRBV5-3 and TRBJ2-1; 12 nucleotides match TRBD2. TRBV5-3 is noted as an ORF with a role that remains uncertain. CDR3 bases: TGTGCCAGAAGCGATCAACTAGCGGGAGGCTACAATGAGCAGTTCTTC. Its translation is CARSDQLAGGYNEQFF.